Given below is one T cell receptor (beta chain) in context. The source of the sample is a study of T cells after yellow fever vaccination. TCRdb re-called the 5' RACE reads through MiXCR, storing one row per CDR3 protein. There are about 200,000 distinct CDR3 sequences in the sample; roughly 3.3% occur only once, and roughly 3.2% lies in the top ten. This receptor was obtained from a man aged 18-30 years who received the YFV17D yellow fever vaccine. This specimen was CD4+ T cells sorted from PBMCs, taken 10 days after the yellow fever booster vaccination.

The CDR3 is CASSFWTGGEETQYF. CDR3 bases: TGTGCCAGCAGCTTTTGGACAGGGGGAGAGGAGACCCAGTACTTC. This chain uses TRBV7-2 with TRBJ2-5; 10 bases fit TRBD1. J lost 5 bases, V lost 3 bases, and 6 bases had no gene match. The V gene's germline CDR1 is SGHTA and CDR2 FQGNSA. CDR3 length: 15 amino acids. The full variable domain, completed using reference TRBV7-2 and TRBJ2-5, is GAGVSQSPSNKVTEKGKDVELRCDPISGHTALYWYRQSLGQGLEFLIYFQGNSAPDKSGLPSDRFSAERTGGSVSTLTIQRTQQEDSAVYLCASSFWTGGEETQYFGPGTRLLVL.